The following is a T cell receptor beta chain sequence with its context. Its antigen is still unknown. PCR involved 60 Vbeta and 13 Jbeta primers. Generated by immunoSEQ multiplex PCR, the TCRdb table keeps only in-frame clones and is missing some. The repertoire holds under 200,000 clones, with approximately 80% as singletons. This entry is derived from a study of cytomegalovirus exposure and HLA in healthy donors. Study information: Caucasian-associated ancestry cluster membership applied to about 83% of nearly 400 genotyped donors. Broader study findings: In a later analysis, at a false discovery rate of 0.05, under 20,000 TCR beta sequences matched HLA alleles. Across donors, most TCRs were seen rarely, yet some public ones were widespread.

In germline, CDR1 is SGDLS, CDR2 YYNGEE. This CDR3 spans 14 amino acids. The sequence derives from a woman between 25 and 40 years old in good health and CMV-seropositive. Input material: PBMCs. The chain recombines TRBV9 with TRBJ2-5, with 13 bases aligning to TRBD2. The J call is doubtful: the DNA matches TRBJ2-7 better. The CDR3 region has the DNA TGTGCCAGTACCCGGACTAGCGGGAGTACCGAGCAGTACTTC. Translating gives CASTRTSGSTEQYF.